The subject of this entry is one T cell receptor (beta chain). Antigen specificity is unknown. TCRdb re-derived calls from the reads in MiXCR, one entry per CDR3 protein. Counted here are about 920,000 distinct CDR3 sequences, approximately 31% occurring once; the ten biggest clones make up roughly 12%. This sample is part of a study of T cell repertoires in cytomegalovirus infection. About the study: Shared public TCR beta signatures pointed to both CMV infection and a matching HLA type.

V lost 1 base and J 2 bases, leaving 9 bases between the germline ends. Germline loops: CDR1 MGHRA, CDR2 YSYEKL. The CDR3 runs to 15 residues. The rearrangement links TRBV4-1 to TRBJ2-1; unclear D gene. This receptor was taken from a human donor in good health (CMV status not recorded). Some clones in this sample may be carry-over from other donors' samples. The source was cultured CD8+ T cells from PBMCs, collected from culture after CMV antigen stimulation. Here the CDR3 reads CASSQVPGPYNEQFF. The CDR3 nucleotides are TGCGCCAGCAGCCAAGTACCGGGCCCCTACAATGAGCAGTTCTTC.